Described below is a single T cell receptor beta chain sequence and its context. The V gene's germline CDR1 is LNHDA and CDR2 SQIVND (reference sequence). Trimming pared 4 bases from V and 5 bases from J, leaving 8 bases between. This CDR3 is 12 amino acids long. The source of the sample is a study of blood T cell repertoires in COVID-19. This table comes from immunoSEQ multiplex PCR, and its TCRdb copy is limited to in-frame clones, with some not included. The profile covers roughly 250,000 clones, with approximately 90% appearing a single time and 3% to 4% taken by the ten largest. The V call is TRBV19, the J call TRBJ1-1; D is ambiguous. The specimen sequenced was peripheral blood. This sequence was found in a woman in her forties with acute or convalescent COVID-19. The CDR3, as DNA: TGTGCCAGTAGTAGCCGCGGTACTGAAGCTTTCTTT. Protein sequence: CASSSRGTEAFF.